This entry concerns a single T cell receptor (beta chain). This clone was detected only a few times. Which antigen it targets is not known. Nothing much larger sits one base from this clone, and base qualities are not available. CDR1 and CDR2 are drawn from the germline V gene: MRHNA, SNTAGT. V is clipped by 5 bases and J by 0 bases, and the sequence between their germline boundaries is 9 bases long. From the cysteine through the phenylalanine, the CDR3 covers 14 amino acids. Just CDR3 DNA is preserved here, 42 bases in frame from base 1. Library construction relied on the immunoSEQ multiplex PCR assay. For the multiplex PCR, a mixture combining 60 forward primers for TCR Vbeta segments and 13 reverse primers for TCR Jbeta segments was used. The CDR3 region of rearranged TCR beta genes was amplified from genomic DNA with a multiplex PCR assay. The Illumina HiSeq System was used to sequence the amplified TCR beta libraries as 87-base-pair reads. Regarding the original processing steps: A later analysis tallied 70 million to 100 million unique TCR beta chains across the roughly 610 repertoires, and approximately 9.9 million of those chains were shared by two or more donors. Raw reads were error-corrected and collapsed into unique sequences by a nearest-neighbor algorithm in which closely related sequences were merged to remove PCR and sequencing errors. V, D and J gene segments were assigned by aligning CDR3 sequences to IMGT reference sequences. Each retained sequence needed at least a six-nucleotide match to both a V gene segment and a J gene segment. Rearrangements were called productive when the CDR3 lacked stop codons and stayed in frame with V and J; all others were non-productive. CDR3 was defined by IMGT convention, running from the second conserved V-encoded cysteine to the conserved J-encoded phenylalanine. The earlier analysis of roughly 590 of the donors excluded any sequence lacking an unambiguous match to a single V gene segment. In an earlier analysis of roughly 600 of the donors, a V segment was called functional when productive rearrangements were above 56.7%, and segregating when the standard deviation between donors exceeded 5%. A statistical classification framework was built for diagnosing cytomegalovirus status from the catalog of TCR beta chain sequences. A later analysis assigned V and J genes by comparing TCR nucleotide sequences with IMGT/GENE-DB human TR gene sequences. In a later analysis, CDR3 sequences and most-parsimonious VDJ recombination scenarios were assigned using the TCRdist pipeline. A later analysis defined each TCR beta chain by its CDR3 amino acid sequence plus V-gene family, and excluded reads lacking a unique V-gene family. As a way to deal with suspected cross-contamination and a sequencing artifact, a later analysis dropped more than 500 nucleotide sequences that were highly shared and had low generation probability. In a later analysis, a clonal expansion index was calculated for each public chain from normalized within-repertoire ranks of inferred template counts. In a later analysis, generation probabilities were computed using a VDJ recombination model fitted to out-of-frame rearrangements, and the results were checked against IGoR. In a later analysis, TCR-TCR, TCR-HLA and TCR-CMV co-occurrence was scored with hypergeometric tests, and a repertoire-size bias correction was applied to TCR pairs. A later analysis estimated false discovery rates by permuting HLA or CMV assignments 20 times. In a later analysis, co-occurring TCRs were grouped using DBSCAN, and TCRdist sequence similarity was added for clustering within HLA-allele-positive subsets. Repertoires with fewer than 30,000 or more than 120,000 public chains were left out of co-occurrence clustering, as were four to six repertoires with anomalous nucleotide sharing. TCRdb took over this immuneACCESS table, retaining in-frame rearrangements with V and J assigned. Such tables are incomplete; in checked studies, under half of the missing clones stem from an unresolved V gene, and the remainder is unexplained. Clone size and V and J calls were adopted from that table, with D and trimming inferred from the DNA. The sample includes about 67,000 clones, with about four fifths observed a single time. Almost 4.5% of the sample goes to the ten largest clones.

The data were obtained in a study of cytomegalovirus exposure and HLA in healthy donors listed by TCRdb under 2017. With regard to the full study: An earlier analysis of approximately 590 of the donors reported about 290 Gb of sequence data and roughly 110 million unique TCR beta sequences from 150 million to 200 million T cells. The study profiled the T cell repertoires of 500 to 800 subjects by immunosequencing and related them to cytomegalovirus serostatus. Typing coverage varied by locus: about 620-630 donors for A, B, C, DRB1 and DQB1; roughly 520 for DQA1; 606 for DPA1; around 450 for DPB1. An early release covering roughly 600 HLA-typed donors comprised about 300 gigabases of sequencing data and 85 million to 100 million unique TCR sequences. Both class I and class II loci were covered by HLA typing, at four-digit resolution. Every discovery cohort repertoire had been produced on one sequencing platform. Among about 410 genotyped donors of the cohort, an average of approximately 220,000 unique TCR beta nucleotide sequences was sequenced per donor, of which roughly 17% were non-productive. An earlier analysis of 587 of the donors used high-throughput TCR beta sequencing to judge whether each TCR beta V gene segment behaved as functional or pseudogenic. A later genetic analysis took genome-wide SNP genotypes for about 55% of the 666 donors and used that subset as a discovery cohort. Donor age, sex, ethnicity and CMV serostatus were compiled together with the repertoire data. A later analysis re-analyzed previously published TCR beta repertoires from 660 or so donors and added high-resolution HLA genotyping to study TCR occurrence patterns. The aim of the study was to test whether cataloging public T cell receptors could identify signatures of past pathogen exposure. Among the roughly 400 genotyped donors, 81% belonged to the genetic ancestry cluster associated with self-reported Caucasian donors. To predict cytomegalovirus infection status, the study combined high-throughput TCR immunosequencing, statistical association of individual TCRs with disease status, and machine learning. A handful of DR-DQ haplotypes were handled as single units for association and clustering because linkage in the cohort was strong. Rather than drawing on any new phenotypic data, the later analysis identified candidate immune exposures from TCR beta sequences and the way those sequences occurred across donors. Along with the roughly 710-subject first cohort, a separate validation cohort of approximately 110 different subjects was used.

On the study overall, not on this receptor specifically: Only TCR beta chains were sequenced in this cohort, and the absence of alpha or paired-chain data limited detectable features. Some IMGT-functional V segments, including TRBV6-2 and TRBV6-3, could not be distinguished by the 87-base-pair reads and were therefore excluded. In a later analysis, TCR association rates were found to vary across HLA loci, with the most associated TCRs seen for DRB1 alleles and the fewest for HLA-C alleles. The classifier was reported to diagnose cytomegalovirus status with high specificity and sensitivity in both the original cohort and the validation cohort. In an earlier analysis of a few hundred of the donors, most TCR beta V segments were observed in productive rearrangements about 90% or about 30% of the time, broadly matching IMGT annotations. The sequencing pipeline was judged likely to have produced a cluster of highly shared sequence variants as a technical artifact. In a later analysis, several top co-occurrence clusters were reported to appear linked to parvovirus B19, influenza, CMV and Epstein-Barr virus. Assigning TCR associations to individual alleles was difficult when HLA alleles, especially DR and DQ, strongly co-occurred. V-gene and J-gene trimming of TCR beta chains was associated with a missense DCLRE1C variant in a later genetic analysis, and the association was replicated in an independent cohort. A further reported finding was that TCR beta sequences accurately predicted the HLA-A and HLA-B alleles for most subjects in the first cohort. In vitro tests confirmed that three of the cytomegalovirus-associated TCR beta chains recognize cytomegalovirus antigens. The presence/absence analyses assumed that sequencing depth was roughly uniform across donors, and that assumption may not be true. In a later genetic analysis, fewer N-insertions in productive TCRs were reported among donors in an Asian-associated ancestry cluster than the roughly 700-donor mean. A later analysis found that HLA-associated TCR beta chains were more clonally expanded and had lower generation probabilities than equally common non-associated chains. Because counts were too low, fewer than 20 rarely observed V segments, including chromosome 9 orphons, were excluded from the earlier analysis of around 590 of the donors. The authors suggested that the approach could potentially be extended to other disease states and immunological phenotypes. Correlated functional status among segregating V segments might reflect linkage disequilibrium, but an unknown experimental factor could not be ruled out. CMV serostatus was the only immune exposure information available for the cohort. Across donors, most TCR sequences were observed very rarely, whereas some public TCRs were present in many individuals. The study listed approximately 160 TCR beta chains as associated with cytomegalovirus. HLA typing was unavailable for some donors at each locus, so association tests used only the typed subset. Most CMV-associated TCR beta chains appeared to be HLA-restricted in a later analysis, and the HLA associations seemed to be driven largely by CMV exposure. Specific HLA alleles were associated with 16,951 TCR beta sequences at a false discovery rate of 0.05 in a later analysis.

The cohort comprised around 690 healthy bone marrow donors. At the time of sampling, all cohort members were nominally healthy, though unrecorded immune exposures were likely present. The donor tested CMV seronegative and was one of the 352 seronegative cohort members. Each donor provided a peripheral blood sample, and peripheral blood mononuclear cells were used for TCR beta sequencing. Genomic DNA extraction from the blood cell samples was performed with the Qiagen DNeasy Blood Extraction Kit. Sequenced: PBMCs. This sequence originates from a woman aged 25 to 45 in good health and CMV-seronegative. The rearranged segments are TRBV6-4 and TRBJ2-3, with no reliable assignment of the D segment. CDR3 protein: CASSYDGSTDTQYF. The DNA sequence is as follows: TGTGCCAGCAGTTACGACGGGAGCACAGATACGCAGTATTTT.